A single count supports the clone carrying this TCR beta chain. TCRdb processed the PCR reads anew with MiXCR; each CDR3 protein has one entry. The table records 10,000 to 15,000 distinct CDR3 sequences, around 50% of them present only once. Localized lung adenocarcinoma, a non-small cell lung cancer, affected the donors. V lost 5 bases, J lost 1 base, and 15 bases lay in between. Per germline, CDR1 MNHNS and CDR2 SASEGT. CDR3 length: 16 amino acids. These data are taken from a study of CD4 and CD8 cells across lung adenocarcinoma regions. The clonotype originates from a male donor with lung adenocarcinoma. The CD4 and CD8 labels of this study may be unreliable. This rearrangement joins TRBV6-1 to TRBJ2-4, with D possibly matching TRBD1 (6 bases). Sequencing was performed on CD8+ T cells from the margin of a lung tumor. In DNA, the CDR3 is TGTGCCAGCAGTAAAACAGGGTCTGGGGCCAAAAACATTCAGTACTTC. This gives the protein CASSKTGSGAKNIQYF.